The following is a T cell receptor beta chain sequence with its context. Categorization into cohorts depended on clinical history that participants reported. Shortly before study entry, within 2 weeks, exposed participants had met a COVID-19 case. Profiling relied on immunoSEQ multiplex PCR, and the TCRdb table lists in-frame clones only, not all of them. The repertoire consists of approximately 190,000 clones, with 80% to 85% occurring once and the leading ten covering under 4%. These data belong to a study of blood T cell repertoires in COVID-19. Germline loops: CDR1 LNHDA, CDR2 SQIVND (reference sequence). The CDR3 totals 16 residues. The V gene end was trimmed by 5 bases and the J gene end by 2 bases; junction bases not matched to a gene: 10.

J is TRBJ2-7 and V is TRBV19, with TRBD1 matching 9 bases. The sequencing sample was made of PBMCs or T cells enriched from blood (not recorded which). This clonotype was sampled from a woman aged 25 to 39 who had been exposed to COVID-19. In DNA, the CDR3 is TGTGCCAGTAGTTCCTCAGGACAGGGGATCCCCTACGAGCAGTACTTC. It translates to CASSSSGQGIPYEQYF.